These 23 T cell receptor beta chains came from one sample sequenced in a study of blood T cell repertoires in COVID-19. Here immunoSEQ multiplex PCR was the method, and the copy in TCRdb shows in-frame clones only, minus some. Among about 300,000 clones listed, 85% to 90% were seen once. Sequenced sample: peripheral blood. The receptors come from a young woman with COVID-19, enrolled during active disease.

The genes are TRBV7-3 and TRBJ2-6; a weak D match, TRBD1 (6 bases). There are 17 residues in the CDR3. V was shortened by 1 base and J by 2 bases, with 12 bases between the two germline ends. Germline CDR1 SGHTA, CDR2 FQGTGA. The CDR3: CASSLIRGIPGANVLTF. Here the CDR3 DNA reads TGTGCCAGCAGCTTAATCAGGGGAATTCCTGGGGCCAACGTCCTGACTTTC.

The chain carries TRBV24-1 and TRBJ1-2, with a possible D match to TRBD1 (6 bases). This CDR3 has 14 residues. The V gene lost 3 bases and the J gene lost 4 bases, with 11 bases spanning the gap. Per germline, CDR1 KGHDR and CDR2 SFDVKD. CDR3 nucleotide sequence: TGTGCCACCAGTGATACAGGGAGACTCTATGGCTACACCTTC. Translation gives CATSDTGRLYGYTF.

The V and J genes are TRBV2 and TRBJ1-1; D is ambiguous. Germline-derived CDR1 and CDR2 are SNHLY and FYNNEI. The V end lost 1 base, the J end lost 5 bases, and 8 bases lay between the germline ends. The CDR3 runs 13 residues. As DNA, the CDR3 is TGTGCCAGCAGTGAAGGTGAGGGTACTGAAGCTTTCTTT. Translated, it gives CASSEGEGTEAFF.

The DNA of the CDR3 is TGTGCCAGCAGCCCCCGGGGCGGGGGTACATTGGAGGGCTACACCTTC. Translation gives CASSPRGGGTLEGYTF. V is TRBV9 and J is TRBJ1-2; D is possibly TRBD1 (5 bases). Germline lookup yields CDR1 SGDLS and CDR2 YYNGEE. Trimming left V 4 bases short and J 8 bases short, with 24 bases between. This CDR3 region has 16 residues.

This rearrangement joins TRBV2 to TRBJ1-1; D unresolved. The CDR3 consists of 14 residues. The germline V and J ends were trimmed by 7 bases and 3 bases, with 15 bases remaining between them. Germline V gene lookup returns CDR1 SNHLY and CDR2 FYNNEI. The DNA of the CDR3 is TGTGCCAGCACAACAGACACTTGGGACACTGAAGCTTTCTTT. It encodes CASTTDTWDTEAFF.

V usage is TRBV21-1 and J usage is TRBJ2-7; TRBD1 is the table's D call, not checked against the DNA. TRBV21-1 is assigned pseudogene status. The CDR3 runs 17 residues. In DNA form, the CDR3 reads TGTGCCAGCAGCAAAGTTTCCGAGGACAGGCAGACTTACGAGCAGTACGTC. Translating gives CASSKVSEDRQTYEQYV.

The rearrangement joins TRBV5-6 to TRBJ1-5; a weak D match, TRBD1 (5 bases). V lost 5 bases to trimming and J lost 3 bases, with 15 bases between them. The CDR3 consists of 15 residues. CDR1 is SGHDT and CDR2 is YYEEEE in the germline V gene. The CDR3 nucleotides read TGTGCCAGCAGTTGGGGTTTCAGGGACAATCAGCCCCAGCATTTT. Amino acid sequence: CASSWGFRDNQPQHF.

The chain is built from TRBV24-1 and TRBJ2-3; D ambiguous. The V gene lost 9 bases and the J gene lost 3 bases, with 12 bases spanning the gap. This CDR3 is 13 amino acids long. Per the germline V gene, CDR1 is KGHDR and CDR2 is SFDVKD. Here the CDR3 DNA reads TGTGCCACCGCACACACCTCGACAGATACGCAGTATTTT. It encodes CATAHTSTDTQYF.

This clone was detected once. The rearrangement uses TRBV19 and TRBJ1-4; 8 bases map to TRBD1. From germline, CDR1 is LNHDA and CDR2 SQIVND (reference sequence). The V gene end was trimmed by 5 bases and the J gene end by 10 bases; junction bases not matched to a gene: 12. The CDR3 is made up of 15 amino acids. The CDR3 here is CASSPDRAGMGKLFF. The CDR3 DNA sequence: TGTGCCAGTAGTCCGGACAGGGCCGGGATGGGAAAACTGTTTTTT.

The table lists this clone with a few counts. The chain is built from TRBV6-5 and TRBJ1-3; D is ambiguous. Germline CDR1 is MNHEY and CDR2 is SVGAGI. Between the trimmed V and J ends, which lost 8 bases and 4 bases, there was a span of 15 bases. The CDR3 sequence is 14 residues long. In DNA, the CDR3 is TGTGCCAGCTCCGAGACGGGAGTAGGAAACACCATATATTTT. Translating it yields CASSETGVGNTIYF.

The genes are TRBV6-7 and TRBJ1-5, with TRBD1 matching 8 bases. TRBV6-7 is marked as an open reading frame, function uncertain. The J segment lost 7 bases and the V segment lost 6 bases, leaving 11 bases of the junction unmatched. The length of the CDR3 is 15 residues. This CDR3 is CASRPNRGYTQPQHF. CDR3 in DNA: TGTGCCAGCAGGCCTAACAGGGGGTATACCCAGCCCCAGCATTTT.

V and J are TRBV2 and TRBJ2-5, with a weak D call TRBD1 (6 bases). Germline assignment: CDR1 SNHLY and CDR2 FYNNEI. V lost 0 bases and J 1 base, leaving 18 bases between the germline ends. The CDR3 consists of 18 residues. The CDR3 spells CASSEAEVPDSPQETQYF. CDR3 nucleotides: TGTGCCAGCAGTGAAGCGGAGGTGCCGGACAGTCCCCAAGAGACCCAGTACTTC.

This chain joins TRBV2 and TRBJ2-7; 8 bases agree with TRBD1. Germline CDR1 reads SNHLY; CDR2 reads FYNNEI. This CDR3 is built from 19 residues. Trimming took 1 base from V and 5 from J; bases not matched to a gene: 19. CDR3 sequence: CASSEVANRGFFLVNEQYV. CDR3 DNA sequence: TGTGCCAGCAGTGAAGTGGCGAACAGGGGGTTCTTCTTAGTTAACGAGCAGTACGTC.

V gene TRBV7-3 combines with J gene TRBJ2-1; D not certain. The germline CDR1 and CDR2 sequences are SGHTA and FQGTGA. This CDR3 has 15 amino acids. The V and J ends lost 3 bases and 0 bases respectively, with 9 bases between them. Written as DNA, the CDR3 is TGTGCCAGCAGCTTTCGTCCGGGCTCCTACAATGAGCAGTTCTTC. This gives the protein CASSFRPGSYNEQFF.

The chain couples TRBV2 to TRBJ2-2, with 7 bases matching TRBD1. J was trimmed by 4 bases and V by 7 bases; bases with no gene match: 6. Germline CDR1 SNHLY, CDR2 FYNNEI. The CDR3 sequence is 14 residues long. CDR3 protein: CASTGGRGTGELFF. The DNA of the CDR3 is TGTGCCAGCACAGGGGGAAGGGGCACCGGGGAGCTGTTTTTT.

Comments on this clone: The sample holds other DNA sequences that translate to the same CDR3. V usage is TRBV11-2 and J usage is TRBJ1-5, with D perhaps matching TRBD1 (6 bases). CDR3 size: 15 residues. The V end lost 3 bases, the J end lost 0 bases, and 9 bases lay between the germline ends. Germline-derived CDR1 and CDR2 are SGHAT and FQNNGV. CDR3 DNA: TGTGCCAGCAGCTTGGACAGATATAGCAATCAGCCCCAGCATTTT. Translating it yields CASSLDRYSNQPQHF.

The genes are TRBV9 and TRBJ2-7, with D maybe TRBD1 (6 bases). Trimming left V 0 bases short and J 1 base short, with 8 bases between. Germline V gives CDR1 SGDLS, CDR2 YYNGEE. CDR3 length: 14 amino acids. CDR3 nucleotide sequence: TGTGCCAGCAGCGTAGAGGGGGAGTCCTACGAGCAGTACTTC. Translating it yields CASSVEGESYEQYF.

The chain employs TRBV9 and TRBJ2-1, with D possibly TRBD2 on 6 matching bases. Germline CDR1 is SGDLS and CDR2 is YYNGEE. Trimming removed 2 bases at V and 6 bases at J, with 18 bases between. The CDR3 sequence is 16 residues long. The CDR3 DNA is TGTGCCAGCAGCGTTCAGACTAGAATCGGTGGCAATGAGCAGTTCTTC. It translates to CASSVQTRIGGNEQFF.

CDR3 residues: CASREWTGTNYGYTF. For the CDR3, the DNA is TGTGCCAGCAGGGAATGGACAGGGACTAACTATGGCTACACCTTC. V and J are TRBV28 and TRBJ1-2; 8 bases fit TRBD1. Germline V CDR1 and CDR2: MDHEN, SYDVKM. The CDR3 runs to 15 residues. V lost 6 bases, J lost 0 bases, and 6 bases stayed unmatched.

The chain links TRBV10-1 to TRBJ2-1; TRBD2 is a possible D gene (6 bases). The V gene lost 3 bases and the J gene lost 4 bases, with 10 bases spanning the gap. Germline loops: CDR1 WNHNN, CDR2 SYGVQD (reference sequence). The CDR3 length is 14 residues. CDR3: CASSERRGYNEQFF. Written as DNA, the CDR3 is TGCGCCAGCAGTGAACGGAGGGGATACAATGAGCAGTTCTTC.

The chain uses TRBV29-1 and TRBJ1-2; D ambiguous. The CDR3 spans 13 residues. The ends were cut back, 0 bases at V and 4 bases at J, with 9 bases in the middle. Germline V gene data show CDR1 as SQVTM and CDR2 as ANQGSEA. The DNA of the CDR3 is TGCAGCGTTGAAGATTTAAGCGGCTATGGCTACACCTTC. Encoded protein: CSVEDLSGYGYTF.

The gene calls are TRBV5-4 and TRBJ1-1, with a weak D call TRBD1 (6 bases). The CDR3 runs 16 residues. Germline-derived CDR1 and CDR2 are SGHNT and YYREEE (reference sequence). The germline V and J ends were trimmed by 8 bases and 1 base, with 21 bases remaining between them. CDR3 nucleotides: TGTGCCAGGGGGCCAGCGCAAGGACAGCGGAACACTGAAGCTTTCTTT. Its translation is CARGPAQGQRNTEAFF.

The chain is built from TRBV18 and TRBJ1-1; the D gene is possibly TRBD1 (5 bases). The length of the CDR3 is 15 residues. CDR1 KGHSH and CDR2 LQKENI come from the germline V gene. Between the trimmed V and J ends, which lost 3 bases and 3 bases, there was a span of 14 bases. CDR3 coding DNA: TGTGCCAGCTCACCTGGGGCCAGTACGTACACTGAAGCTTTCTTT. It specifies CASSPGASTYTEAFF.